These 23 T cell receptor beta chains originate from one sample sequenced in a study of post-analysis software for immune sequencing data (dated by TCRdb to about 2015). These receptors' antigens are unknown. On the study overall, not on this receptor specifically: Four to six TRBV segments, including TRBV5-6, TRBV5-1 and TRBV20-1, were significantly more frequent in patients than controls.

The library was made by PCR. TCRdb lists the instrument as Illumina HiSeq 2500. To reduce PCR and sequencing biases, unique molecular identifiers were incorporated into the TCR beta cDNA libraries. TCRdb applied fastp at Q25 and MiXCR to the public reads, then kept only in-frame beta chains. Every CDR3 protein is listed once, alongside the most common genes and DNA of its rows. The table for this sample lists roughly 670,000 distinct CDR3 sequences; about 60% of them were counted only once. In total, the top ten clones hold approximately 11% of the sample. Material for sequencing was blood. The receptors were gathered from a girl aged 2 to 9 with multiple sclerosis.

This rearrangement joins TRBV20-1 to TRBJ2-1; 11 nucleotides line up with TRBD2. V trimming: 3 bases; J trimming: 3 bases; junction bases outside the gene matches: 10. Germline CDR1 DFQATT, CDR2 SNEGSKA (reference sequence). The CDR3 length is 17 residues. The CDR3 nucleotides read TGCAGTGCTAGTTCATTTTGGGGACTAGCGGACTACAATGAGCAGTTCTTC. It translates to CSASSFWGLADYNEQFF.

V usage is TRBV6-2 or TRBV6-3 and J usage is TRBJ1-2; D call uncertain. CDR1 is MNHEY and CDR2 is SVGEGT in the germline V gene. V lost 7 bases and J lost 9, with 18 bases in between. The CDR3 contains 13 residues. This chain's CDR3 is CASKTYPEGSYTF. CDR3 DNA: TGTGCCAGCAAGACCTATCCGGAAGGGAGCTACACCTTC.

The V gene is TRBV28, the J gene TRBJ2-3, with 8 bases that match TRBD2. Trimming cost V 4 bases and J 4 bases; bases outside gene matches: 10. The germline CDR1 and CDR2 sequences are MDHEN and SYDVKM. The CDR3 sequence is 16 residues long. The CDR3: CASSSSFSGGSDTQYF. The CDR3 bases are TGTGCCAGCAGTTCCTCCTTCAGCGGGGGCTCAGATACGCAGTATTTT.

For this clonotype: At one of its ends the junction is not consistent with the germline gene, which may arise from a read error. The rearrangement links TRBV7-3 to TRBJ2-6; D might be TRBD1 (5 bases). Germline CDR1 SGHTA, CDR2 FQGTGA. The CDR3 is made up of 17 amino acids. CDR3 residues: CASSLTPVSSGANALTF. The CDR3 coding sequence is TGTGCCAGCAGCTTAACCCCTGTATCCTCTGGGGCCAACGCCCTGACTTTC. Looking up the rest from reference TRBV7-3 and TRBJ2-6 gives the full variable domain: GAGVSQTPSNKVTEKGKYVELRCDPISGHTALYWYRQSLGQGPEFLIYFQGTGAADDSGLPNDRFFAVRPEGSVSTLKIQRTERGDSAVYLCASSLTPVSSGANALTFGAGSRLTVL.

This CDR3 reads CASSLDGTNEAFF. Written as DNA, the CDR3 is TGCGCCAGCAGCTTGGACGGGACAAATGAAGCTTTCTTT. The rearrangement uses TRBV5-1 and TRBJ1-1, with a tentative D call TRBD1 (6 bases). CDR1 SGHRS and CDR2 YFSETQ come from the germline V gene. The V and J ends lost 0 bases and 7 bases respectively, with 10 bases between them. The CDR3 contains 13 residues.

This clonotype was seen only a few times. V and J are TRBV11-2 and TRBJ2-5; a weak D match, TRBD2 (6 bases). Per the germline V gene, CDR1 is SGHAT and CDR2 is FQNNGV. The ends were cut back, 1 base at V and 5 bases at J, with 20 bases in the middle. This CDR3 has 17 amino acids. As DNA, the CDR3 is TGTGCCAGCAGCTTAGTGGCCGGGGTACCAGGAGGGGAGACCCAGTACTTC. Translated, it gives CASSLVAGVPGGETQYF.

V and J are TRBV20-1 and TRBJ2-1; D possibly matches TRBD1 or TRBD2 (5 bases each). The CDR3 loop spans 15 amino acids. CDR1 is DFQATT and CDR2 is SNEGSKA in the germline V gene (reference sequence). V was clipped by 3 bases and J by 4 bases, with 16 bases between them. The CDR3 DNA reads TGCAGTGCTAGGGGGTCTTTGGGGGTTTACAATGAGCAGTTCTTC. Protein: CSARGSLGVYNEQFF.

The rearrangement joins TRBV25-1 to TRBJ2-4, with D perhaps TRBD2 (5 bases). The end of the DNA is better explained by TRBJ2-5, so the J call may be wrong. Per germline, CDR1 MGHDK and CDR2 SYGVNS. The CDR3 totals 14 residues. The CDR3 loop reads CASSEWLAGETQYF. CDR3 DNA: TGTGCCAGCAGTGAATGGCTAGCCGGAGAGACCCAGTACTTC.

V and J are TRBV12-3 or TRBV12-4 and TRBJ2-1; D might be TRBD2 (5 bases). CDR3 length: 16 amino acids. V was cut by 6 bases and J by 0 bases, with 15 bases left in between. CDR3 amino acids: CASRVGENPSYNEQFF. CDR3 in DNA: TGTGCCAGCAGGGTCGGGGAGAACCCCTCCTACAATGAGCAGTTCTTC.

This clonotype was counted only a few times. The J gene is TRBJ1-2, the V gene TRBV6-6; D call uncertain. In germline, CDR1 is MNHNY, CDR2 SVGAGI (reference sequence). Trimming took off 2 bases at V and 7 bases at J, with 17 bases between the two ends. CDR3 length: 15 amino acids. CDR3: CASSYEGTPVRGYTF. The CDR3 DNA follows: TGTGCCAGCAGTTACGAGGGAACTCCAGTTCGTGGCTACACCTTC.

In this sample, this clonotype turned up a few times. The rearrangement links TRBV20-1 to TRBJ2-3; 13 positions match TRBD2. J was trimmed by 6 bases and V by 3 bases; bases with no gene match: 6. The germline CDR1 and CDR2 sequences are DFQATT and SNEGSKA (reference sequence). This CDR3 comprises 15 residues. In DNA form, the CDR3 reads TGCAGTGCTAGTTTACTAGCGGGAGGGTGGGATACGCAGTATTTT. Amino acids: CSASLLAGGWDTQYF.

The genes are TRBV4-3 and TRBJ1-2; possibly TRBD1 for D (5 bases). The ends were cut back, 0 bases at V and 2 bases at J, with 10 bases in the middle. CDR1 and CDR2 (germline): LGHNA, YSLEER. CDR3 length: 15 amino acids. The DNA for the CDR3 is TGCGCCAGCAGCCAAGATCTGGGGGTGAACTATGGCTACACCTTC. Amino acids: CASSQDLGVNYGYTF.

This clonotype has just a few counts. V is TRBV4-1 and J is TRBJ2-1; either TRBD1 or TRBD2 may supply D (6 bases each). The V gene's germline CDR1 is MGHRA and CDR2 YSYEKL. The CDR3 is 17 amino acids. Trimming took 0 bases from V and 5 from J, leaving 17 bases between them. In DNA form, the CDR3 reads TGCGCCAGCAGCCAAGATCGTGTCGGGGGCCTTCACAATGAGCAGTTCTTC. It codes for CASSQDRVGGLHNEQFF.

The chain couples TRBV11-2 to TRBJ2-1, with 8 bases fitting TRBD1. In germline, CDR1 is SGHAT, CDR2 FQNNGV. The CDR3 sequence is 14 residues long. The junction had 6 bases not matched to a gene; V was cut back by 5 bases and J by 6 bases. The CDR3 nucleotides read TGTGCCAGCAGCCCCGCCGGACAGGGCAATGAGCAGTTCTTC. As protein: CASSPAGQGNEQFF.

The J gene is TRBJ2-3, the V gene TRBV5-5; D ambiguous. This CDR3 comprises 14 residues. CDR1 and CDR2 (germline): SGHKS, YYEKEE (reference sequence). V lost 3 bases, J lost 3 bases, and 11 bases lay in between. CDR3 protein: CASSSAPLTDTQYF. For the CDR3, the DNA is TGTGCCAGCAGCTCAGCTCCATTAACAGATACGCAGTATTTT.

CDR3 DNA sequence: TGTGCCATCAGAGGGGAAACGCCGGGTAATGAGCAGTTCTTC. Translation: CAIRGETPGNEQFF. The chain carries TRBV10-3 and TRBJ2-1; D is possibly TRBD1 (5 bases). V lost 6 bases and J lost 7, with 16 bases in between. The CDR3 length is 14 residues. Germline values: CDR1 ENHRY, CDR2 SYGVKD.

A note on this clonotype: The CDR3 carries no conserved terminal phenylalanine or tryptophan, so it likely arises from a read error. The genes are TRBV29-1 and TRBJ2-5; D possibly uses TRBD1 or TRBD2 (5 bases each). TRBJ2-7 explains the end of the DNA better; the J call may be wrong. The CDR3 spans 11 residues. The germline V gene has CDR1 SQVTM and CDR2 ANQGSEA. In DNA form, the CDR3 reads TGCAGCGGTGAGGGGAAGGGCGAGCAGTACTGC. This codes for CSGEGKGEQYC.

The chain joins TRBV20-1 to TRBJ2-7, with 7 bases aligning to TRBD1. The J call may be incorrect, as the DNA end agrees better with TRBJ2-5. This CDR3 contains 14 residues. The germline V gene has CDR1 DFQATT and CDR2 SNEGSKA (reference sequence). The CDR3 is CSARGEGGVETQYF. The CDR3 region has the DNA TGCAGTGCTAGAGGGGAAGGGGGCGTAGAGACCCAGTACTTC.

V gene TRBV6-1 combines with J gene TRBJ2-7, with D possibly being TRBD1 (6 bases). The assigned J gene may be wrong: the sequence end matches TRBJ2-5 better. This CDR3 is built from 14 residues. Germline V gene lookup returns CDR1 MNHNS and CDR2 SASEGT. The CDR3 DNA reads as TGTGCCAGCAGTGATCTACAGGGCGGGGAGACCCAGTACTTC. Its translation: CASSDLQGGETQYF.

In its sample, this clonotype was seen a few times. The V gene is TRBV7-9, the J gene TRBJ2-7, with 8 bases fitting TRBD1. The V gene end was trimmed by 5 bases and the J gene end by 2 bases; junction bases not matched to a gene: 5. Germline loops: CDR1 SEHNR, CDR2 FQNEAQ (reference sequence). The CDR3 contains 14 residues. The chain's CDR3 is CASSVTGGPYEQYF. As DNA, the CDR3 is TGTGCCAGCAGCGTTACAGGGGGGCCCTACGAGCAGTACTTC.

The chain joins TRBV5-1 to TRBJ2-1, with 8 nucleotides matching TRBD1. CDR1 and CDR2 from the germline V gene are SGHRS and YFSETQ. The V and J ends lost 5 bases and 5 bases, in that order; junction bases with no gene match: 6. The length of the CDR3 is 14 residues. The CDR3 nucleotides are TGCGCCAGCAGACGGACAGGGTGGGACAATGAGCAGTTCTTC. Protein sequence: CASRRTGWDNEQFF.

About this clonotype itself: A read error may produce the germline difference seen at one junction end. V is TRBV5-5 and J is TRBJ1-2; no clear D. The germline CDR1 and CDR2 sequences are SGHKS and YYEKEE (reference sequence). CDR3 length: 15 amino acids. CDR3 sequence reads: CAGSLGWLAPDGYTF. Here the CDR3 DNA reads TGTGCCGGCAGCTTAGGGTGGTTGGCCCCCGATGGCTACACCTTC.

On this clonotype itself: A much larger clonotype is one base distant, so this may be a read error. The rearrangement joins TRBV28 to TRBJ2-6; D is ambiguous. The V gene lost 5 bases and the J gene lost 0 bases, with 17 bases spanning the gap. Germline V gene sequence: CDR1 MDHEN, CDR2 SYDVKM. CDR3 size: 18 residues. Here the CDR3 reads CASSPRLAPFSGANVLTF. CDR3 DNA sequence: TGTGCCAGCAGTCCTCGGCTCGCCCCGTTCTCTGGGGCCAACGTCCTGACTTTC.